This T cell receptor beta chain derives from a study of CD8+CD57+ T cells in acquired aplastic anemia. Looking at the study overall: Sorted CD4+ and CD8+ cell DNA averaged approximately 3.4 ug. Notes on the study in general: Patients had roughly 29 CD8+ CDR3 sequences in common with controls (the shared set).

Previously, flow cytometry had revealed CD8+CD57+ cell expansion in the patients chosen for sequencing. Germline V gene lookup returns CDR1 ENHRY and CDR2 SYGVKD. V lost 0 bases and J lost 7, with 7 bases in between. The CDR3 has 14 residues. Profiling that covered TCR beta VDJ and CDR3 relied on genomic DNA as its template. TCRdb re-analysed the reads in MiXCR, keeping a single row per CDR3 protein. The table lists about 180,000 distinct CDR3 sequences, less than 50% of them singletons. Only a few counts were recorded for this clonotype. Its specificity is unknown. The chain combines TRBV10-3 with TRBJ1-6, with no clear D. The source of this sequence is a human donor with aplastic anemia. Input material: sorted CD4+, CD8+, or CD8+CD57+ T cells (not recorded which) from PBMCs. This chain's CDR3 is CAISESLGNSPLHF. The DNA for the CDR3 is TGTGCCATCAGTGAGTCGTTGGGGAATTCACCCCTCCACTTT.